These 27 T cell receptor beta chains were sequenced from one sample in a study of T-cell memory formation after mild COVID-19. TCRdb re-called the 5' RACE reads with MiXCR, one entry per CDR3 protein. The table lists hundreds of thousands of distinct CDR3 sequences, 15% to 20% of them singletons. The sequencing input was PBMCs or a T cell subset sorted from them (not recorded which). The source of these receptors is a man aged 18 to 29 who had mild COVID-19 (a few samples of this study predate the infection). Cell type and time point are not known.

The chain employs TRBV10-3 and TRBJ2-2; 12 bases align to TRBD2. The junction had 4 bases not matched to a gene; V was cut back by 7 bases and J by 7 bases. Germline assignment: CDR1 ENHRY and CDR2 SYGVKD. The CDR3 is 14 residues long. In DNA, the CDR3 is TGTGCCATCACTGGACTAGCGGGGAACGGGGAGCTGTTTTTT. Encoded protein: CAITGLAGNGELFF.

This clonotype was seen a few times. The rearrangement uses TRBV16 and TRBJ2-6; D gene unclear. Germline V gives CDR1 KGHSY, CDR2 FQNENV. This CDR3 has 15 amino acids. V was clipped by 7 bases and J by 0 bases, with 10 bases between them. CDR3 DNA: TGTGCCAGCACCCGGTCGAACTCTGGGGCCAACGTCCTGACTTTC. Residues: CASTRSNSGANVLTF.

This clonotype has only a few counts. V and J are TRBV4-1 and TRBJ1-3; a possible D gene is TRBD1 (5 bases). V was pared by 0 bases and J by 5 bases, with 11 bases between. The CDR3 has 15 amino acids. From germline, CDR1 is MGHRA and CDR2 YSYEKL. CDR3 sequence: CASSQDPQGRNTIYF. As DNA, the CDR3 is TGCGCCAGCAGCCAAGATCCGCAGGGCAGAAACACCATATATTTT.

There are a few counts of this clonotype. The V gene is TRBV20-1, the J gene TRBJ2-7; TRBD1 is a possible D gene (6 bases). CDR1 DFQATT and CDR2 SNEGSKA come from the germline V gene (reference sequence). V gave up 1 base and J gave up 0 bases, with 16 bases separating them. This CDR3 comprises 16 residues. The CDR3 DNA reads TGCAGTGCTAGAGGTGGGCAGGGGCGAAGCTCCTACGAGCAGTACTTC. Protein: CSARGGQGRSSYEQYF.

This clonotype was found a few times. CDR3: CASSYRTEGTDTQYF. As DNA, the CDR3 is TGCGCCAGCAGTTATAGGACGGAGGGTACAGATACGCAGTATTTT. The V and J genes are TRBV5-1 and TRBJ2-3; perhaps TRBD2 as D (6 bases). The V gene lost 5 bases and the J gene lost 3 bases, with 16 bases spanning the gap. Looked up from germline, CDR1 is SGHRS and CDR2 is YFSETQ. CDR3 length: 15 amino acids.

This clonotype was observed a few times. In DNA form, the CDR3 reads TGTGCTAGTGGTTCTCAGGACACTGAAGCTTTCTTT. The encoded protein is CASGSQDTEAFF. The rearrangement joins TRBV12-5 to TRBJ1-1; no definite D call. The V gene's germline CDR1 is LGHNT and CDR2 FRNRAP. The CDR3 covers 12 residues. V dropped 4 bases and J dropped 3 bases, with 6 bases sitting between them.

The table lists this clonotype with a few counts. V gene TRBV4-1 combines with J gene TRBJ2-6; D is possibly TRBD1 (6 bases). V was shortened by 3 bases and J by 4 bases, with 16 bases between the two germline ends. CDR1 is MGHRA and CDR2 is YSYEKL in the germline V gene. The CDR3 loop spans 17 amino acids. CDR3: CASSQVYRASGANVLTF. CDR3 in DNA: TGCGCCAGCAGCCAGGTATACAGGGCGTCCGGGGCCAACGTCCTGACTTTC.

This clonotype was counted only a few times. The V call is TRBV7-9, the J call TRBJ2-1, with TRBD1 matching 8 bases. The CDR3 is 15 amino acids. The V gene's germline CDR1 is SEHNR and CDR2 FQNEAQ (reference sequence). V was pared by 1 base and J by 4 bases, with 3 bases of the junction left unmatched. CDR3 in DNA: TGTGCCAGCAGCTTAGAGAGACAGGGGTACAATGAGCAGTTCTTC. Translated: CASSLERQGYNEQFF.

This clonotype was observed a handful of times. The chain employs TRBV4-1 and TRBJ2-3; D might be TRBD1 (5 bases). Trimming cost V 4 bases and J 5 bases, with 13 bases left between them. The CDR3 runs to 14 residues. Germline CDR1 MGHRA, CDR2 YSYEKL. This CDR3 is CASSPQRTLDTQYF. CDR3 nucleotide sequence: TGCGCCAGCAGCCCCCAGAGGACATTAGATACGCAGTATTTT.

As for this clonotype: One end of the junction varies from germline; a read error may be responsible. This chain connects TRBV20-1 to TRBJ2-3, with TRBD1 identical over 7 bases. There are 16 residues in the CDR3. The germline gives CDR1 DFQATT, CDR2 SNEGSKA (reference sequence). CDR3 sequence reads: CSARGNRGADTDTQYF. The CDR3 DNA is TGCAGTGCCAGAGGCAACAGGGGAGCTGACACAGATACGCAGTATTTT.

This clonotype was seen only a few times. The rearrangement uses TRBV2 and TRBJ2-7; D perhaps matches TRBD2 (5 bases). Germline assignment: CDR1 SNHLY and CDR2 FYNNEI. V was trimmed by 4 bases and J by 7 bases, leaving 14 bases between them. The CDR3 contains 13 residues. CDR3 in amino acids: CASSGGLEREQYV. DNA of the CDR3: TGTGCCAGCAGTGGCGGACTGGAGAGAGAGCAGTACGTC.

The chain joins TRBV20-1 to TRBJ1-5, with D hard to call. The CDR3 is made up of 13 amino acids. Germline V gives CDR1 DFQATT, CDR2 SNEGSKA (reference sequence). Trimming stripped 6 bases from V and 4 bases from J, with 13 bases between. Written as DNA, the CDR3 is TGCAGTGCGATATCGGACGGAAATCAGCCCCAGCATTTT. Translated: CSAISDGNQPQHF.

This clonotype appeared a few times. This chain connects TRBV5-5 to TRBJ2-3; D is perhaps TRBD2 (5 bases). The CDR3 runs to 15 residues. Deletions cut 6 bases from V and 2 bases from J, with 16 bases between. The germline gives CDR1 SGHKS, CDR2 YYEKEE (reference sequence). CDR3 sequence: CASIEGVRFTDTQYF. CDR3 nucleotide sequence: TGTGCCAGCATCGAGGGAGTACGGTTCACAGATACGCAGTATTTT.

CDR3 sequence: CASTLNGGERNQPQHF. CDR3 nucleotide sequence: TGTGCCAGTACCCTAAATGGAGGGGAGAGGAATCAGCCCCAGCATTTT. J is TRBJ1-5 and V is TRBV19; D might be TRBD1 (5 bases). The CDR3 length is 16 residues. V dropped 7 bases and J dropped 4 bases, with 20 bases sitting between them. Germline assignment: CDR1 LNHDA and CDR2 SQIVND (reference sequence). The full variable domain, its missing parts supplied by reference TRBV19 and TRBJ1-5, is DGGITQSPKYLFRKEGQNVTLSCEQNLNHDAMYWYRQDPGQGLRLIYYSQIVNDFQKGDIAEGYSVSREKKESFPLTVTSAQKNPTAFYLCASTLNGGERNQPQHFGDGTRLSIL.

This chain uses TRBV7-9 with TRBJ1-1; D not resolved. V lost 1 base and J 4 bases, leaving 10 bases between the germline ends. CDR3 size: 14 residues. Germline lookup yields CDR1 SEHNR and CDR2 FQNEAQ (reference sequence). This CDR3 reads CASSLGLAGTEAFF. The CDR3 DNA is TGTGCCAGCAGCTTAGGACTGGCAGGCACTGAAGCTTTCTTT.

The CDR3 bases are TGCAGCGTTGAAACGACTAGCGGGGGGGCCGGGCAGTTCTTC. This encodes CSVETTSGGAGQFF. The chain carries TRBV29-1 and TRBJ2-1; TRBD2 matches 14 bases. There are 14 residues in the CDR3. V lost 2 bases, J lost 12 bases, and 6 bases stayed unmatched. CDR1 is SQVTM and CDR2 is ANQGSEA in the germline V gene.

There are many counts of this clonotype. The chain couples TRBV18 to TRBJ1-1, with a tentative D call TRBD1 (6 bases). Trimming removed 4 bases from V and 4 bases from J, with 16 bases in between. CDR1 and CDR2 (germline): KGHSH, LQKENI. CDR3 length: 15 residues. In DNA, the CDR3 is TGTGCCAGCTCACGGGACCCGGGGGGCGGCACTGAAGCTTTCTTT. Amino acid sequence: CASSRDPGGGTEAFF.

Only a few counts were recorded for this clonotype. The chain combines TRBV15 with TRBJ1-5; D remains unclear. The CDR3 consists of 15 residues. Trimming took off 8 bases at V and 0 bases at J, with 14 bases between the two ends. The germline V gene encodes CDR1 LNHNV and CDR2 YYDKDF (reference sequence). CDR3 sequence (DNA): TGTGCCACCGGACCCCCCGGCAGTAGCAATCAGCCCCAGCATTTT. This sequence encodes CATGPPGSSNQPQHF.

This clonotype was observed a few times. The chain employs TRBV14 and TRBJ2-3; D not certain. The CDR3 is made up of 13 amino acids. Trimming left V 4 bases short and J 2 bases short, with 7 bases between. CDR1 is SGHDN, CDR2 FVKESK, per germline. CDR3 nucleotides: TGTGCCAGCAGCCCCTATGCCACAGATACGCAGTATTTT. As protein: CASSPYATDTQYF.

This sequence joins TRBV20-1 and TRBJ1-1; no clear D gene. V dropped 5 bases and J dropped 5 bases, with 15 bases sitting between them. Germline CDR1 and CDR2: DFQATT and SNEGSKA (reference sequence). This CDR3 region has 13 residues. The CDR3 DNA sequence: TGCAGTGCTCCGACGAATTATGGGACTGAAGCTTTCTTT. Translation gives CSAPTNYGTEAFF.

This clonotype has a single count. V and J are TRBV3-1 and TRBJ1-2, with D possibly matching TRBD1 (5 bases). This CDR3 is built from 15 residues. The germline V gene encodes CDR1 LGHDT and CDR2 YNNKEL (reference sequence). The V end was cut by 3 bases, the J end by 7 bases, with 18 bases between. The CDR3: CASSHSGTPNVGYTF. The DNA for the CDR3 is TGTGCCAGCAGCCATTCGGGGACTCCCAACGTTGGCTACACCTTC.

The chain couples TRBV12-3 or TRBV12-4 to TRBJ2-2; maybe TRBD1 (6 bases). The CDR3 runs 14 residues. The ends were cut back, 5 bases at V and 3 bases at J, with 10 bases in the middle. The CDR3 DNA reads TGTGCCAGCAGTGAGGCAGGGGACACCGGGGAGCTGTTTTTT. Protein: CASSEAGDTGELFF.

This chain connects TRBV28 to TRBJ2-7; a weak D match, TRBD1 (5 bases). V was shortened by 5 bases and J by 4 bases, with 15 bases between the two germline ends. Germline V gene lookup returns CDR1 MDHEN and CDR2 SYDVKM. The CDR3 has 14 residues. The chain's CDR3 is CASSQTAAEYEQYV. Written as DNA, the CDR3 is TGTGCCAGCAGTCAGACAGCTGCCGAATACGAGCAGTACGTC.

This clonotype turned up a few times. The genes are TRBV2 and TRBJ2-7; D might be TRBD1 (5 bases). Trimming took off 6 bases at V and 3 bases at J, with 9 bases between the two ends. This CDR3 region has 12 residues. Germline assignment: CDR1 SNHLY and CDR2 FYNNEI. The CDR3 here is CASRGHDYEQYV. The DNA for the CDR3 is TGTGCCAGCAGAGGACACGACTACGAGCAGTACGTC.

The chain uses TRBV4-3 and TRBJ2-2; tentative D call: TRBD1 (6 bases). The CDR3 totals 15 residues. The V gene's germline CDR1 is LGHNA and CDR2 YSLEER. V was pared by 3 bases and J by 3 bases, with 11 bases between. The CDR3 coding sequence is TGCGCCAGCAGCCAGTCCACAGGGTACACCGGGGAGCTGTTTTTT. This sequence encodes CASSQSTGYTGELFF.

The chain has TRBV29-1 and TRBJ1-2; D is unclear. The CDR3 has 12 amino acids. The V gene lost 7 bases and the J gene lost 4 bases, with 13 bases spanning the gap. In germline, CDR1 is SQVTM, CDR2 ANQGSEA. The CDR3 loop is CSARDEVYGYTF. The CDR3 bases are TGCAGCGCCCGGGATGAGGTCTATGGCTACACCTTC.

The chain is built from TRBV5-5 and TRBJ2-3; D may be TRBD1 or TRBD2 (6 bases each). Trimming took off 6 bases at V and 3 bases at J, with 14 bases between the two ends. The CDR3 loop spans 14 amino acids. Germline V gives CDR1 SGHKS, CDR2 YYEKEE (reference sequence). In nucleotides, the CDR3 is TGTGCCAGCAATCAGGAGGGGGTGACAGATACGCAGTATTTT. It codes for CASNQEGVTDTQYF. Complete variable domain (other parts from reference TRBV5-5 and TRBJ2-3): DAGVTQSPTHLIKTRGQQVTLRCSPISGHKSVSWYQQVLGQGPQFIFQYYEKEERGRGNFPDRFSARQFPNYSSELNVNALLLGDSALYLCASNQEGVTDTQYFGPGTRLTVL.